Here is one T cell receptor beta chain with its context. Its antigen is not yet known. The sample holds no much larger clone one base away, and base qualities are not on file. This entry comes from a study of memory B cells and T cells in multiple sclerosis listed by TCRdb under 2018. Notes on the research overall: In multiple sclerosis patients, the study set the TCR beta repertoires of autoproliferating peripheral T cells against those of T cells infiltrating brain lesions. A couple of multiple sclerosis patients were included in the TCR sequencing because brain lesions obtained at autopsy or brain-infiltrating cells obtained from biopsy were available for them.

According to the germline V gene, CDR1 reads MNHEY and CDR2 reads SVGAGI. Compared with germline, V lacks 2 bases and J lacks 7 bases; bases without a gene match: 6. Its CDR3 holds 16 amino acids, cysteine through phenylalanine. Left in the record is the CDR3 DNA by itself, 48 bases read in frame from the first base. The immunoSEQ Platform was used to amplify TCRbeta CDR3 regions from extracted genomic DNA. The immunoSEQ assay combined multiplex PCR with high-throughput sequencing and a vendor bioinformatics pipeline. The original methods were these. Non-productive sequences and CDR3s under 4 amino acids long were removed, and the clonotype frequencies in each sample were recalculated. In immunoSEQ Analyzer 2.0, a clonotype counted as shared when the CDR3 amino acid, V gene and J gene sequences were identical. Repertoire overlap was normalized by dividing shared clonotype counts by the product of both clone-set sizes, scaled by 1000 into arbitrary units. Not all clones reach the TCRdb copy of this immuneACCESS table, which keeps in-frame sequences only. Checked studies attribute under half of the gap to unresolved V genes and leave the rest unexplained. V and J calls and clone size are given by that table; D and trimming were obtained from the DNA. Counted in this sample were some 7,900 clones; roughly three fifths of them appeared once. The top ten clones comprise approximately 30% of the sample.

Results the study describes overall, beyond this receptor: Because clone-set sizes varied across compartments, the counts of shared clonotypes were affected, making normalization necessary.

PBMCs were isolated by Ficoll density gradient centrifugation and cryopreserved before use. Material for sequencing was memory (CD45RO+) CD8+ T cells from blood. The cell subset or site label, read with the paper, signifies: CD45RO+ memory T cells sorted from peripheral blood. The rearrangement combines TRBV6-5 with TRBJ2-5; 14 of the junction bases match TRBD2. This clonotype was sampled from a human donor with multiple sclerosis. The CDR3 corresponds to CASSYGTSGGLGTQYF. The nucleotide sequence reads TGTGCCAGCAGTTACGGGACTAGCGGGGGCCTCGGGACCCAGTACTTC.